Listed below are T cell receptor beta chains from one sample, sequenced in a study of cytomegalovirus exposure and HLA in healthy donors. Using immunoSEQ multiplex PCR, the repertoire was profiled, and TCRdb retains in-frame clones only, with some absent. The sample lists roughly 190,000 clones, about four fifths seen once, with about 3.4% in the top ten. Sequencing was carried out using PBMCs. The receptors were gathered from a man in his forties in good health and CMV-seropositive. The CDR3 runs from the conserved cysteine through the conserved F or W. D genes are given only for firm matches. The size field is filled for only some rows; it gives once, few, many or a size class.

TGTGCCAGCAGCTTAGCGGAGCGGGTCATTGAGACCCAGTACTTC,CASSLAERVIETQYF,TRBJ2-5,TRBV7-2,NA,NA
TGTGCCAGCAGCCAAGGGAACGGTCAGGGGGGTGAAAAACTGTTTTTT,CASSQGNGQGGEKLFF,TRBJ1-4,TRBV4-2,NA,TRBD1
TGTGCCAGCTCACCTTCGGGAGGCGGGACAGATACGCAGTATTTT,CASSPSGGGTDTQYF,TRBJ2-3,TRBV18,NA,TRBD2
TGTGCCAGCAGCGCAGGGACAGGGGGGAGAGAAAAACTGTTTTTT,CASSAGTGGREKLFF,TRBJ1-4,TRBV27,NA,TRBD1
TGTGCCACCAGCCCCCGGGCAGGGGGCGTTGGGAACTATGGCTACACCTTC,CATSPRAGGVGNYGYTF,TRBJ1-2,TRBV15,NA,TRBD1
TGTGCCAGCAGCTTAGAGGAGGGCGATACGCAGTATTTT,CASSLEEGDTQYF,TRBJ2-3,TRBV7-9,once,NA
TGTGCCAGCAGCGGGGGGGGCTGGGATGAAAAACTGTTTTTT,CASSGGGWDEKLFF,TRBJ1-4,TRBV9,few,NA
TGCAGTTCCGGGTTGGACGAGCAGTACTTC,CSSGLDEQYF,TRBJ2-7,TRBV20-1,NA,NA
TGCGCCAGCAGCCAAGAGCAGGGGGCCACTGAAGCTTTCTTT,CASSQEQGATEAFF,TRBJ1-1,TRBV4-3,NA,TRBD1
TGTGCCAGCAGTCCCACCAGGACAGTTAGCAATCAGCCCCAGCATTTT,CASSPTRTVSNQPQHF,TRBJ1-5,TRBV28,NA,NA
TGTGCCAGCACCGACGGGGAAGTCCAAGAGACCCAGTACTTC,CASTDGEVQETQYF,TRBJ2-5,TRBV28,NA,NA
TGCGCCAGCAGTGAAACGACAGGGGTTGCTTTCTTT,CASSETTGVAFF,TRBJ1-1,TRBV10-1,NA,TRBD1
TGTGCCAGCAGCTCCACTTTAAGCGGGAGGGCCTCCTACAATGAGCAGTTCTTC,CASSSTLSGRASYNEQFF,TRBJ2-1,TRBV7-2,NA,TRBD2
TGTGCCAGTAGTCCGTACAGGGTGGGCTCCTACAATGAGCAGTTCTTC,CASSPYRVGSYNEQFF,TRBJ2-1,TRBV19,NA,NA
TGTGCCAGTAGTATAGAAGGACTAGCGGGAGGAGGTTTTTCCTACAATGAGCAGTTCTTC,CASSIEGLAGGGFSYNEQFF,TRBJ2-1,TRBV19,NA,TRBD2
TGTGCCAGCAGCTTGACAGTCACCCCCGGGGAGCTGTTTTTT,CASSLTVTPGELFF,TRBJ2-2,TRBV7-8,NA,NA
TGTGCCAGCAGCGTAGTCGCTAGCGGGACTGGCACAGATACGCAGTATTTT,CASSVVASGTGTDTQYF,TRBJ2-3,TRBV9,NA,TRBD2
TGTGCCAGCAGCTTCAGTGGCCGAACGCAGTATTTT,CASSFSGRTQYF,TRBJ2-3,TRBV7-2,NA,NA
TGTGCCAGCAGTTTAGACTTCATCACAGATACGCAGTATTTT,CASSLDFITDTQYF,TRBJ2-3,TRBV5-5,NA,NA
TGTGCCAGCAGCGTAGACGCGAACAGGGGGCCCGAAGGCTACACCTTC,CASSVDANRGPEGYTF,TRBJ1-2,TRBV9,NA,TRBD1
TGTGCCAGTAGTACGGGGACTAGCGACACCGGGGAGCTGTTTTTT,CASSTGTSDTGELFF,TRBJ2-2,TRBV19,once,TRBD2
TGCAGCGGACTCAGCCCCCGCACAGATACGCAGTATTTT,CSGLSPRTDTQYF,TRBJ2-3,TRBV29-1,once,NA
TGTGCCAGCTCACCTCGTGACAGGGAGACCCAGTACTTC,CASSPRDRETQYF,TRBJ2-5,TRBV18,NA,NA
TGTGCCTGGAAACGAGGGACTCACAGTACGCAGTATTTT,CAWKRGTHSTQYF,TRBJ2-3,TRBV30,NA,NA
TGTGCCAGCGGCCTTACCTCCATCTACGAGCAGTACTTC,CASGLTSIYEQYF,TRBJ2-7,TRBV6-5,NA,NA
TGTGCCAGCAGTTTCCTGACTAGCGGGAGTCACGAGCAGTACTTC,CASSFLTSGSHEQYF,TRBJ2-7,TRBV28,NA,TRBD2
TGTGCCAGCTTTCGGGGGGTAGGGGAGACCCAGTACTTC,CASFRGVGETQYF,TRBJ2-5,TRBV6-5,NA,TRBD2
TGTGCCAGCAGCCCCGTGAGGGGGTCAAACACCGGGGAGCTGTTTTTT,CASSPVRGSNTGELFF,TRBJ2-2,TRBV11-2,NA,NA